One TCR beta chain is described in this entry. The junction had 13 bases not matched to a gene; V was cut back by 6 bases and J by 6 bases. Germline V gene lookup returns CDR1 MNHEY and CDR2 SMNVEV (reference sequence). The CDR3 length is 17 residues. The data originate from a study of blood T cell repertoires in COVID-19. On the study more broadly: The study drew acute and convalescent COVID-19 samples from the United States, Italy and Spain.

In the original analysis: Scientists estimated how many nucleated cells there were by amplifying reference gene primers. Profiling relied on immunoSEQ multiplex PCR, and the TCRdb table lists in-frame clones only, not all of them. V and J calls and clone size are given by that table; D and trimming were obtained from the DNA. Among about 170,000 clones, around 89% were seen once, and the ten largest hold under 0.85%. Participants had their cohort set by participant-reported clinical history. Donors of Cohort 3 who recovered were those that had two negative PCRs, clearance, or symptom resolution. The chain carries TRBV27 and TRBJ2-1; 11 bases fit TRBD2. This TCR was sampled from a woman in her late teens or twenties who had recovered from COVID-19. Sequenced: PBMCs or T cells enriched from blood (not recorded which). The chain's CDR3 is CASSPLTLAGVINEQFF. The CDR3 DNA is TGTGCCAGCAGCCCCCTTACACTAGCGGGAGTAATCAATGAGCAGTTCTTC.